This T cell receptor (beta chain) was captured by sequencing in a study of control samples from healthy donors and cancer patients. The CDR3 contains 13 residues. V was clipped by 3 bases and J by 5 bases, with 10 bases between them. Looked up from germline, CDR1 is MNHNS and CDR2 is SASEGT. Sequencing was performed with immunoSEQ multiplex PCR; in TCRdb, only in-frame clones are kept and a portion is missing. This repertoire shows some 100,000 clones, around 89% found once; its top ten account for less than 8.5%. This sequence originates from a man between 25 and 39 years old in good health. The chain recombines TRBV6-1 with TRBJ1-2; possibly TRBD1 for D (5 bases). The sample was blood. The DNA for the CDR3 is TGTGCCAGCAGTGAGGGGGATAGGTATGGCTACACCTTC. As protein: CASSEGDRYGYTF.